Relative to its sample, the clone carrying this T cell receptor beta chain is medium-sized. Its antigen is not identified. Germline CDR1 reads MNHEY; CDR2 reads SVGAGI. V was clipped by 5 bases and J by 7 bases, with 12 bases between them. This CDR3 spans 14 amino acids. This sample stems from a study of liver allograft versus peripheral blood T cells. Whole-study context: Repertoires of T cell receptors in transplanted livers were compared with recipients' peripheral blood repertoires.

TCRdb itself ran the reads through MiXCR, one entry per CDR3 protein. This table holds fewer than 13,000 distinct CDR3 sequences, around 20% found once. Whole-study results and caveats: Repertoires of T cell receptors that resided inside liver allografts reportedly differed from those in peripheral blood.

The receptor was derived from a human patient who had a liver transplant. A share of the T cells may be of graft donor origin. The chain joins TRBV6-5 to TRBJ1-6, with D unclear. The DNA of the CDR3 is TGTGCCAGCAGTACCCGGACGGCCAATTCACCCCTCCACTTT. Amino acids: CASSTRTANSPLHF.